Shown below are 22 T cell receptor beta chains from a single sample sequenced in a study of tumor and adjacent non-tumor tissue in lung cancer. Three rounds of nested PCR, following a modified ARM-PCR protocol, produced the TCRbeta library. TCRdb recomputed calls from the multiplex PCR reads with MiXCR, one row per CDR3 protein. The repertoire holds 80,000 or so distinct CDR3 sequences, with about 82% as singletons. This sample's RNA came from whole unsorted tissue. The normal lung tissue was taken more than 3 cm from the tumor edge. Specimen: distant non-tumor lung tissue. The receptors here all came from a man aged 55 to 70 with non-small cell lung cancer.

This clonotype was observed a handful of times. The rearrangement joins TRBV11-2 to TRBJ2-3; D possibly corresponds to TRBD1 (5 bases). Judging by the DNA end, TRBJ1-5 fits better; the J call may be wrong. CDR3 size: 16 residues. The V gene's germline CDR1 is SGHAT and CDR2 FQNNGV. The CDR3 bases are TGTGCCAGCAGCAAAATTGGGGGTGGTAGCGGAGATACGCAGCATTTT. It specifies CASSKIGGGSGDTQHF.

Details on this clonotype: This is likely a read error, given that the CDR3 carries no conserved phenylalanine or tryptophan at its end. The rearrangement joins TRBV11-1 to TRBJ2-7; tentative D call: TRBD2 (6 bases). The length of the CDR3 is 16 residues. Germline V gene sequence: CDR1 SGHAT, CDR2 FQDESV (reference sequence). The CDR3 bases are TGTGTCAGCAGCTTAGCGGTTCGTGACAACTCCTACGAGCAGTACTTA. It is translated as CVSSLAVRDNSYEQYL.

Comments on this clonotype: In this CDR3 the conserved last residue, phenylalanine or tryptophan, is missing, so a read error is likely. CDR3 protein: CTSSHSGQGSQPQHL. CDR3 nucleotides: TGTACCAGCAGTCACAGTGGACAGGGTAGTCAGCCCCAGCATCTT. The chain joins TRBV6-5 to TRBJ1-5, with 8 bases fitting TRBD1. Germline V gene lookup returns CDR1 MNHEY and CDR2 SVGAGI. The CDR3 has 15 residues.

In regard to this clonotype: The junction and the germline gene differ at one end; a read error may be behind it. The DNA of the CDR3 is TGCCCCAGCAGTTTGTCCTACAATGTGCAGTTCTTC. Translating gives CPSSLSYNVQFF. The chain uses TRBV5-1 and TRBJ2-1; D is unresolved. The CDR3 spans 12 residues. Germline CDR1 reads SGHRS; CDR2 reads YFSETQ.

In the case of this clonotype: Relative to the germline gene, one junction end is altered; a read error may explain this. The chain uses TRBV20-1 and TRBJ2-7; 7 nucleotides align to TRBD1. Per the germline V gene, CDR1 is DFQATT and CDR2 is SNEGSKA (reference sequence). The CDR3 is 12 residues long. DNA for the CDR3: TGCAGTGTTAGAGAGAACAGGGGCAAGCAGTACTTC. Encoded protein: CSVRENRGKQYF.

As to this clonotype: Here the CDR3 omits its conserved ending phenylalanine or tryptophan, so a read error is the likely source. This chain uses TRBV12-3 or TRBV12-4 with TRBJ2-3; a weak D match, TRBD2 (6 bases). V lost 7 bases and J 2 bases, leaving 16 bases between the germline ends. The CDR3 extends over 15 amino acids. For the CDR3, the DNA is TGTGCCAGCACCGCGACTAGTCGGCCCACAGATACGCAGTATTCT. This sequence encodes CASTATSRPTDTQYS.

Comment on this clonotype: At one of its ends the junction is not consistent with the germline gene, which may arise from a read error. This sequence joins TRBV11-3 and TRBJ2-1, with 11 nucleotides matching TRBD2. The CDR3 sequence is 15 residues long. Germline values: CDR1 SGHNT, CDR2 YENEEA. The CDR3, as DNA: TGTGACAGCAGCTCCCTAGCGGGAGGCTACAATGAGCAGTTCTTC. Translating it yields CDSSSLAGGYNEQFF.

Turning to this clonotype: One end of the junction does not line up with germline, which may come from a read error. The genes are TRBV11-2 and TRBJ2-6; a weak D match, TRBD1 (5 bases). Germline V CDR1 and CDR2: SGHAT, FQNNGV. The CDR3 consists of 19 residues. CDR3 loop: CASNLVPKDGPSGADVLTF. The CDR3 DNA follows: TGTGCCAGCAACTTAGTTCCAAAGGACGGGCCCTCTGGGGCCGACGTCCTGACTTTC.

Turning to this clonotype: The junction does not match germline at one end; this may be a read error. The V call is TRBV7-8, the J call TRBJ2-1; TRBD2 matches 8 bases. The V gene's germline CDR1 is SGHVS and CDR2 FQNEAQ. CDR3 length: 16 residues. Here the CDR3 reads CAGSLELGLVDNEQFF. In DNA, the CDR3 is TGTGCCGGCAGCTTAGAGTTGGGACTAGTCGACAATGAGCAGTTCTTC.

This sequence joins TRBV4-1 and TRBJ2-7, with 8 bases fitting TRBD1. The V and J ends lost 7 bases and 1 base, in that order; junction bases with no gene match: 9. Germline V CDR1 and CDR2: MGHRA, YSYEKL. The CDR3 loop spans 15 amino acids. The CDR3 coding sequence is TGCGCCAGCATGCAAGACAGGGGCACTTCCTACGAGCAGTACTTC. This codes for CASMQDRGTSYEQYF.

This clonotype was seen at least ten times. The gene calls are TRBV20-1 and TRBJ2-3; D is uncertain. V gave up 7 bases and J gave up 0 bases, with 11 bases separating them. The CDR3 consists of 13 residues. Germline V lookup: CDR1 DFQATT, CDR2 SNEGSKA (reference sequence). DNA of the CDR3: TGCAGTGGACGAGTGCGGAGCACAGATACGCAGTATTTT. Translated, it gives CSGRVRSTDTQYF.

Concerning this clonotype itself: The missing conserved phenylalanine or tryptophan at the end of this CDR3 makes a read error likely. Here the CDR3 reads CSARGGGAVTEAFV. The CDR3 DNA reads as TGTAGTGCTAGAGGCGGGGGGGCAGTCACTGAAGCTTTCGTT. The chain employs TRBV20-1 and TRBJ1-1; D perhaps matches TRBD1 (6 bases). Per germline, CDR1 DFQATT and CDR2 SNEGSKA (reference sequence). This CDR3 is built from 14 residues.

About this clonotype: A much larger clonotype is one base distant, so this may be a read error. This chain connects TRBV5-4 to TRBJ2-7, with a possible D match to TRBD2 (6 bases). The CDR3 has 14 amino acids. From germline, CDR1 is SGHNT and CDR2 YYREEE (reference sequence). CDR3 in DNA: TGTGTCAGCAGCAGGGAGGCCCTGGGATACGAGCAGTACTTC. This sequence encodes CVSSREALGYEQYF.

Notes on this clonotype: Compared with germline, one end of the junction differs, possibly owing to a read error. The genes are TRBV6-5 and TRBJ1-2; D is uncertain. Germline values: CDR1 MNHEY, CDR2 SVGAGI. The CDR3 has 17 residues. As DNA, the CDR3 is TGTACCAACAGTTCACATGGACGGAGAGCGACTAACTATGGCTACATCTTC. Protein product: CTNSSHGRRATNYGYIF.

The table lists this clonotype with a few counts. One junction end disagrees with the germline gene, perhaps due to a read error. The V gene is TRBV11-2, the J gene TRBJ2-3; maybe TRBD2 (5 bases). CDR3 size: 13 residues. Germline-derived CDR1 and CDR2 are SGHAT and FQNNGV. The CDR3 DNA sequence: TGTGCCAGCAGCTTAAGAGGGCCAGATATGCAGTATTTT. Translating it yields CASSLRGPDMQYF. Full variable domain (remainder filled in from reference TRBV11-2 and TRBJ2-3): EAGVAQSPRYKIIEKRQSVAFWCNPISGHATLYWYQQILGQGPKLLIQFQNNGVVDDSQLPKDRFSAERLKGVDSTLKIQPAKLEDSAVYLCASSLRGPDMQYFGPGTRLTVL.

A remark on this clonotype: A junction boundary mismatches the germline segment, possibly from a read error. The chain carries TRBV11-2 and TRBJ1-3; perhaps TRBD1 as D (6 bases). The germline CDR1 and CDR2 sequences are SGHAT and FQNNGV. This CDR3 region has 15 residues. The CDR3 loop reads CAISLGGGPGNTINF. As DNA, the CDR3 is TGTGCCATCAGCTTAGGGGGTGGCCCCGGAAACACCATAAATTTT.

This clonotype was seen at least ten times. The CDR3 is CASSPRVGEKLFF. The CDR3 DNA reads TGTGCCAGCAGCCCCAGGGTGGGTGAAAAACTGTTTTTT. J is TRBJ1-4 and V is TRBV14, with D possibly TRBD1 on 5 matching bases. Trimming took 4 bases from V and 7 from J, leaving 10 bases between them. Germline V gives CDR1 SGHDN, CDR2 FVKESK. This CDR3 is 13 amino acids long.

J is TRBJ2-5 and V is TRBV11-2; 7 bases are shared with TRBD1. The CDR3 has 13 amino acids. Germline V lookup: CDR1 SGHAT, CDR2 FQNNGV. CDR3 residues: CTGGSTGEETQYF. As DNA, the CDR3 is TGTACCGGAGGCTCTACAGGGGAAGAGACCCAGTACTTC.

The V and J genes are TRBV14 and TRBJ2-3; D gene uncertain. V was clipped by 5 bases and J by 5 bases, with 5 bases between them. The CDR3 runs 11 residues. Germline lookup yields CDR1 SGHDN and CDR2 FVKESK. CDR3 nucleotides: TGTGCCAGCAGCTCTCGAGATACGCAGTATTTT. It yields the protein CASSSRDTQYF.

Comment on this clonotype: Sequence at one end of the junction differs from germline and may be a read error. The rearrangement joins TRBV6-5 to TRBJ1-5; D might be TRBD1 (6 bases). This CDR3 is 15 amino acids long. Per germline, CDR1 MNHEY and CDR2 SVGAGI. The CDR3 nucleotides are TGTGCCAGTAGTTACCTACAGGGAAGCAATCAGTCCCATCACTTT. It is translated as CASSYLQGSNQSHHF.

On this clonotype itself: A much larger clone sits a single nucleotide away, making a read error possible. The rearrangement links TRBV5-5 to TRBJ2-7, with 8 positions matching TRBD2. The CDR3 runs to 18 residues. The germline V gene has CDR1 SGHKS and CDR2 YYEKEE (reference sequence). The J segment lost 7 bases and the V segment lost 0 bases, leaving 18 bases of the junction unmatched. This CDR3 reads CASSLVSTSERGSGEQYF. DNA for the CDR3: TGTGCCAGCAGCTTGGTCTCGACTAGCGAAAGGGGCAGCGGGGAGCAGTACTTC.

Comment on this clonotype: Relative to the germline gene, one junction end is altered; a read error may explain this. The chain links TRBV20-1 to TRBJ2-2, with D possibly being TRBD2 (6 bases). The germline gives CDR1 DFQATT, CDR2 SNEGSKA (reference sequence). CDR3 size: 17 residues. CDR3 nucleotide sequence: TGCAGTGTTAGAGCTTCGGGTGGGGGGAGCAACACCGGGGAGTTGTTATTT. Translated: CSVRASGGGSNTGELLF.